This T cell receptor (beta chain) derives from a study of blood T cell repertoires in COVID-19. Sequencing used immunoSEQ multiplex PCR; TCRdb keeps in-frame clones, though not all of them. The data hold a few hundred thousand clones, with roughly 84% observed a single time. Recruitment covered about 25 US areas and drew participants whose ages spanned roughly 18 to 89 years. Participants reported their clinical history, and cohort assignment relied on those reports. What the recovered Cohort 3 donors had was two negative PCRs, clearance, or symptom resolution. J was trimmed by 10 bases and V by 0 bases; bases with no gene match: 7. CDR3 length: 14 residues. Looked up from germline, CDR1 is MNHEY and CDR2 is SMNVEV (reference sequence).

The sequencing sample was made of PBMCs or T cells enriched from blood (not recorded which). The sequence came from a woman younger than 45 who had recovered from COVID-19. The J gene is TRBJ2-3, the V gene TRBV27, with 7 bases identical to TRBD2. The CDR3 is CASSLSLGGSAQYF. In DNA form, the CDR3 reads TGTGCCAGCAGTTTATCCTTGGGCGGGAGCGCGCAGTATTTT.